This T cell receptor (beta chain) is drawn from a study of siplizumab effects on memory and regulatory T cells. V lost 5 bases, J lost 0 bases, and 3 bases lay in between. Per germline, CDR1 SNHLY and CDR2 FYNNEI. This CDR3 is built from 12 residues. Notes on this clone: Its antigen remains unknown.

Cocultured for over five days at 37°C were the mixed lymphocyte reaction cells. Assay used: immunoSEQ multiplex PCR; TCRdb lists only in-frame clones, some missing. The data contain 15,000 to 20,000 clones, roughly 49% of them singletons. Sequencing was done on a sample of CFSE-low (dividing) CD4+ T cells sorted from an allogeneic mixed lymphocyte reaction. The TCR originated in a human donor in good health; the cells came from an allogeneic mixed lymphocyte reaction. This chain joins TRBV2 and TRBJ2-3; D is uncertain. The CDR3, as DNA: TGTGCCAGCAGTAAGAGCACAGATACGCAGTATTTT. Its protein is CASSKSTDTQYF.